The 25 T cell receptor beta chains reported below all come from one sample, sequenced in a study of blood T cell repertoires in COVID-19. Profiling relied on immunoSEQ multiplex PCR, and the TCRdb table lists in-frame clones only, not all of them. The sample includes roughly 220,000 clones, 65% to 90% of them seen just once. The sample was PBMCs or T cells enriched from blood (not recorded which). The receptors derive from a woman in her thirties or forties with acute COVID-19.

The V and J genes are TRBV29-1 and TRBJ1-1, with D possibly being TRBD1 (5 bases). The CDR3 sequence is 15 residues long. CDR1 and CDR2 (germline): SQVTM, ANQGSEA. Trimming removed 6 bases from V and 7 bases from J, with 24 bases in between. This CDR3 reads CSVRISTDSRGEAFF. The DNA of the CDR3 is TGCAGCGTCCGCATAAGTACAGACTCTAGGGGTGAAGCTTTCTTT.

The chain has TRBV29-1 and TRBJ1-1, with D perhaps matching TRBD1 (6 bases). This CDR3 has 12 residues. Trimming took 6 bases from V and 8 from J, leaving 16 bases between them. The germline V gene encodes CDR1 SQVTM and CDR2 ANQGSEA. The CDR3 protein is CSVRQGLGEAFF. The CDR3 coding sequence is TGCAGCGTGCGGCAGGGGCTCGGCGAAGCTTTCTTT.

V is TRBV4-1 and J is TRBJ2-5, with 7 bases matching TRBD1. Germline V gene sequence: CDR1 MGHRA, CDR2 YSYEKL. V was clipped by 2 bases and J by 3 bases; unmatched bases: 9. The CDR3 is 16 residues long. The CDR3: CASSQSNRGWKETQYF. The CDR3 region has the DNA TGCGCCAGCAGCCAATCGAACAGGGGTTGGAAAGAGACCCAGTACTTC.

CDR3 sequence reads: CASSLVPPRNTEAFF. CDR3 DNA sequence: TGTGCCAGCAGCTTAGTTCCGCCGCGGAACACTGAAGCTTTCTTT. The chain uses TRBV7-8 and TRBJ1-1; D is unclear. V lost 1 base to trimming and J lost 1 base, with 10 bases between them. The V gene's germline CDR1 is SGHVS and CDR2 FQNEAQ. The CDR3 contains 15 residues.

This chain joins TRBV7-9 and TRBJ1-5; 8 positions agree with TRBD1. Germline values: CDR1 SEHNR, CDR2 FQNEAQ (reference sequence). After removal of 1 base from V and 1 base from J, the junction contained 3 bases not matched to a gene. This CDR3 has 16 amino acids. The CDR3 DNA is TGTGCCAGCAGCTTAGTTCAGGGGGCAAGCAATCAGCCCCAGCATTTT. It specifies CASSLVQGASNQPQHF.

The J gene is TRBJ2-6, the V gene TRBV2; the match to TRBD1 covers 8 bases. This CDR3 spans 16 amino acids. Looked up from germline, CDR1 is SNHLY and CDR2 is FYNNEI. V lost 7 bases, J lost 0 bases, and 5 bases stayed unmatched. This chain's CDR3 is CASTRQGSSGANVLTF. CDR3 DNA sequence: TGTGCCAGCACAAGACAGGGGAGCTCTGGGGCCAACGTCCTGACTTTC.

The chain carries TRBV27 and TRBJ2-3; TRBD1 might be the D (6 bases). Deletions cut 6 bases from V and 3 bases from J, with 16 bases between. The length of the CDR3 is 15 residues. Germline V gives CDR1 MNHEY, CDR2 SMNVEV (reference sequence). In DNA form, the CDR3 reads TGTGCCAGCAGCCTGGAGCGGCAGGGGACAGATACGCAGTATTTT. This codes for CASSLERQGTDTQYF.

This clone has more than one count but fewer than ten. The chain links TRBV7-9 to TRBJ1-5; possibly TRBD1 for D (5 bases). The germline V gene has CDR1 SEHNR and CDR2 FQNEAQ (reference sequence). Trimming removed 5 bases at V and 7 bases at J, with 12 bases between. This CDR3 region has 13 residues. In DNA, the CDR3 is TGTGCCAGCAGCGCCCAGGGTCGGCAGCCCCAGCATTTT. Its translation is CASSAQGRQPQHF.

This chain links TRBV19 with TRBJ2-7; 9 bases align to TRBD1. From germline, CDR1 is LNHDA and CDR2 SQIVND (reference sequence). Germline trimming cut 5 bases from V and 1 base from J; bases unmatched to any gene: 3. This CDR3 has 14 amino acids. CDR3 sequence: CASSGTGTSYEQYF. CDR3 in DNA: TGTGCCAGTAGTGGGACAGGGACGTCCTACGAGCAGTACTTC.

This clone was seen a few times. The rearrangement joins TRBV6-5 to TRBJ2-7, with D perhaps matching TRBD1 (6 bases). The CDR3 totals 14 residues. Deletions cut 0 bases from V and 4 bases from J, with 10 bases between. CDR1 is MNHEY, CDR2 SVGAGI, per germline. Written as DNA, the CDR3 is TGTGCCAGCAGTTACTCCACAGGGAAATACGAGCAGTACTTC. Translating gives CASSYSTGKYEQYF.

This chain uses TRBV5-3 with TRBJ1-6; 8 bases fit TRBD1. TRBV5-3 is labeled an ORF, and its function is uncertain. J was trimmed by 7 bases and V by 3 bases; bases with no gene match: 9. This CDR3 has 16 residues. The CDR3 loop is CARSSQRTGKNSPLHF. Written as DNA, the CDR3 is TGTGCCAGAAGCTCACAAAGGACAGGGAAGAATTCACCCCTCCACTTT.

V is TRBV28 and J is TRBJ2-1; 10 bases are a match to TRBD2. The length of the CDR3 is 16 residues. Germline CDR1 and CDR2: MDHEN and SYDVKM. With V trimmed by 1 base and J by 6 bases, 6 bases remained unmatched. CDR3 residues: CASSLSGSGRGNEQFF. CDR3 nucleotides: TGTGCCAGCAGTTTATCGGGAAGCGGGAGGGGCAATGAGCAGTTCTTC.

The count of this clone is one. This CDR3 reads CASSPKRPSRHEQYF. In nucleotides, the CDR3 is TGTGCCAGCAGCCCCAAGAGGCCTAGCCGCCACGAGCAGTACTTC. The chain uses TRBV11-3 and TRBJ2-7; D perhaps matches TRBD2 (5 bases). V was trimmed by 5 bases and J by 5 bases, leaving 19 bases between them. CDR1 and CDR2 from the germline V gene are SGHNT and YENEEA. The CDR3 contains 15 residues.

This sequence joins TRBV27 and TRBJ1-5; 10 bases match TRBD1. V trimming: 5 bases; J trimming: 6 bases; junction bases outside the gene matches: 7. Germline V gene lookup returns CDR1 MNHEY and CDR2 SMNVEV (reference sequence). The CDR3 is 15 amino acids. CDR3 sequence (DNA): TGTGCCAGCAGTGCCTCCGGGACAGGGGTTCAGCCCCAGCATTTT. Translated, it gives CASSASGTGVQPQHF.

This rearrangement joins TRBV12-5 to TRBJ2-7, with 8 positions matching TRBD2. V shed 5 bases, J shed 4 bases, and the junction held 4 bases outside the gene matches. There are 13 residues in the CDR3. Looked up from germline, CDR1 is LGHNT and CDR2 is FRNRAP. For the CDR3, the DNA is TGTGCTAGTGGTAGCGGGAGTGCGTACGAGCAGTACTTC. This codes for CASGSGSAYEQYF.

This sequence joins TRBV12-5 and TRBJ2-3, with D maybe TRBD1 (6 bases). Deletions cut 4 bases from V and 2 bases from J, with 16 bases between. Germline CDR1 and CDR2: LGHNT and FRNRAP. The CDR3 spans 16 residues. The CDR3 spells CASGSRTEPFTDTQYF. CDR3 DNA sequence: TGTGCTAGTGGTTCCAGGACAGAGCCCTTCACAGATACGCAGTATTTT.

This clone has only one observation. This rearrangement joins TRBV4-3 to TRBJ2-1; 7 bases are a match to TRBD1. This CDR3 has 15 residues. CDR1 is LGHNA and CDR2 is YSLEER in the germline V gene. V was pared by 0 bases and J by 9 bases, with 8 bases of the junction left unmatched. The CDR3 loop reads CASSQEGHRGAEQFF. In DNA, the CDR3 is TGCGCCAGCAGCCAAGAGGGGCACAGGGGTGCTGAGCAGTTCTTC.

J is TRBJ1-1 and V is TRBV9, with 7 bases identical to TRBD1. V lost 0 bases and J lost 7; bases outside the gene matches: 6. Germline-derived CDR1 and CDR2 are SGDLS and YYNGEE. The CDR3 runs to 14 residues. CDR3 nucleotide sequence: TGTGCCAGCAGCGTAGTAGGGGGCGCCGATGAAGCTTTCTTT. Translated, it gives CASSVVGGADEAFF.

The chain is built from TRBV28 and TRBJ2-5; D gene unclear. The CDR3 consists of 13 residues. Germline CDR1 and CDR2: MDHEN and SYDVKM. The germline V and J ends were trimmed by 4 bases and 2 bases, with 8 bases remaining between them. The CDR3 loop is CASSSLVQETQYF. The CDR3 nucleotides read TGTGCCAGCAGTTCCTTAGTTCAAGAGACCCAGTACTTC.

The J gene is TRBJ1-1, the V gene TRBV28, with unresolved D. Germline V gene sequence: CDR1 MDHEN, CDR2 SYDVKM. The CDR3 contains 14 residues. V was clipped by 5 bases and J by 3 bases, with 13 bases between them. CDR3 protein: CASSSGVRDTEAFF. As DNA, the CDR3 is TGTGCCAGCAGTAGTGGGGTGAGGGACACTGAAGCTTTCTTT.

This chain connects TRBV9 to TRBJ1-2; 7 bases are shared with TRBD1. Germline CDR1 reads SGDLS; CDR2 reads YYNGEE. The J segment lost 0 bases and the V segment lost 0 bases, leaving 14 bases of the junction unmatched. CDR3 size: 19 residues. The CDR3 DNA reads as TGTGCCAGCAGCGTAGGGTGGGGGAGGACAGGAAAACCTAACTATGGCTACACCTTC. It is translated as CASSVGWGRTGKPNYGYTF.

The chain has TRBV6-5 and TRBJ1-6; maybe TRBD1 (5 bases). The germline V gene encodes CDR1 MNHEY and CDR2 SVGAGI. The CDR3 runs 15 residues. Trimming removed 10 bases at V and 6 bases at J, with 19 bases between. In DNA, the CDR3 is TGTGCCACCCGTAGGACCCGGGGGGGTAATTCACCCCTCCACTTT. Translated: CATRRTRGGNSPLHF.

The V call is TRBV28, the J call TRBJ2-1; D uncertain. Germline CDR1 reads MDHEN; CDR2 reads SYDVKM. The ends were cut back, 10 bases at V and 5 bases at J, with 3 bases in the middle. The CDR3 totals 9 residues. In DNA, the CDR3 is TGTGCCACTGACAATGAGCAGTTCTTC. This sequence encodes CATDNEQFF.

The rearrangement links TRBV7-2 to TRBJ2-1, with D possibly being TRBD2 (5 bases). Trimming removed 5 bases at V and 1 base at J, with 12 bases between. The CDR3 contains 15 residues. Germline-derived CDR1 and CDR2 are SGHTA and FQGNSA. The CDR3 DNA sequence: TGTGCCAGCAGCCCCCAGAGGGTTTCCTACAATGAGCAGTTCTTC. It codes for CASSPQRVSYNEQFF.

The chain links TRBV10-1 to TRBJ1-6, with 9 bases matching TRBD1. The germline V gene has CDR1 WNHNN and CDR2 SYGVQD (reference sequence). V dropped 10 bases and J dropped 9; count of bases not matched to a gene: 7. CDR3 length equals 13 residues. CDR3 residues: CATSTGGSSPLHF. The CDR3 DNA reads TGCGCCACCTCGACAGGGGGTAGTTCACCCCTCCACTTT.